A single count supports the clone carrying this T cell receptor beta chain. Its antigen is not known. Sequenced by immunoSEQ multiplex PCR; TCRdb stores in-frame clones only, minus some. Here the sample spans around 100,000 clones, around 82% being singletons. The germline V gene encodes CDR1 KGHSH and CDR2 LQKENI. Trimming pared 6 bases from V and 2 bases from J, leaving 11 bases between. The CDR3 consists of 14 residues. The data derive from a study of T cell responses to AZD1222 COVID-19 vaccine. General observations from the study: Increases in Spike-specific TCR breadth and depth were seen after two AZD1222 doses.

The sequencing here drew on peripheral blood, taken on day 0 of AZD1222 vaccination. The source is an adult in good health. The chain links TRBV18 to TRBJ1-5, with D perhaps TRBD1 (5 bases). The CDR3 loop is CASSVQTGNQPQHF. The DNA for the CDR3 is TGTGCCAGCTCTGTCCAGACAGGCAATCAGCCCCAGCATTTT.